Here is one TCR beta chain with its context. The data originate from a study of blood T cell repertoires in COVID-19. Study background: T cells, B-cell-depleted T cells, or PBMCs supplied cDNA or gDNA.

Method: immunoSEQ multiplex PCR; TCRdb's copy keeps in-frame clones and lacks some. This table has 330,000 or so clones, more than 70% appearing once. Participants' reported clinical history set cohort assignment. This sequence originates from a woman younger than 45 who had been exposed to COVID-19. Material: PBMCs or T cells enriched from blood (not recorded which).

The CDR3 loop is CASSFLSGGHNEKLFF. The CDR3 DNA is TGTGCCAGCAGCTTTCTATCAGGGGGACATAATGAAAAACTGTTTTTT. The chain employs TRBV7-9 and TRBJ1-4; 7 nucleotides align to TRBD1. There are 16 residues in the CDR3. The germline V gene has CDR1 SEHNR and CDR2 FQNEAQ (reference sequence). V gave up 3 bases and J gave up 4 bases; unmatched junction bases: 8. The full variable domain, with the rest looked up from reference TRBV7-9 and TRBJ1-4, is DTGVSQNPRHKITKRGQNVTFRCDPISEHNRLYWYRQTLGQGPEFLTYFQNEAQLEKSRLLSDRFSAERPKGSFSTLEIQRTEQGDSAMYLCASSFLSGGHNEKLFFGSGTQLSVL.